A selection of T cell receptor beta chains follows, all from one sample in a study of T cell responses to AZD1222 COVID-19 vaccine. Method: immunoSEQ multiplex PCR; TCRdb's copy keeps in-frame clones and lacks some. In the table there are more than 110,000 clones, almost 95% of which are singletons. The starting material was peripheral blood, obtained 28 days after the second AZD1222 dose. These receptors all come from an adult who received the AZD1222 COVID-19 vaccine. Each CDR3 is given with its conserved first and last residue. The D gene is left open where the match is weak. The size of a clone is reported for some rows only, either as once, few or many, or as a class for expanded clones.

cdr3_nt: TGTGCCAGCAGGCGCCCGGGACAACGACCCTACGAGCAGTACTTC
cdr3_aa: CASRRPGQRPYEQYF
cdr3_length: 15
clone_size: .
v_call: TRBV11-2
d_call: .
j_call: TRBJ2-7

cdr3_nt: TGTGCCAGCAGTCTAACCAAGAGCAGCAACACTGAAGCTTTCTTT
cdr3_aa: CASSLTKSSNTEAFF
cdr3_length: 15
clone_size: .
v_call: TRBV28
d_call: .
j_call: TRBJ1-1

cdr3_nt: TGTGCCAGCAGTTTCAGAAAGCGGATGAACACTGAAGCTTTCTTT
cdr3_aa: CASSFRKRMNTEAFF
cdr3_length: 15
clone_size: .
v_call: TRBV27
d_call: .
j_call: TRBJ1-1

cdr3_nt: TGTGCCAGCAGCCAAAACTCGGGGGATACTGAAGCTTTCTTT
cdr3_aa: CASSQNSGDTEAFF
cdr3_length: 14
clone_size: .
v_call: TRBV4-2
d_call: .
j_call: TRBJ1-1

cdr3_nt: TGTGCCAGCAGCTTAGGGACAGCCAGCAATCAGCCCCAGCATTTT
cdr3_aa: CASSLGTASNQPQHF
cdr3_length: 15
clone_size: once
v_call: TRBV7-2
d_call: .
j_call: TRBJ1-5

cdr3_nt: TGTGCCTCGGGGACAGTTTTCAATGAGCAGTTCTTC
cdr3_aa: CASGTVFNEQFF
cdr3_length: 12
clone_size: .
v_call: TRBV6-5
d_call: TRBD1
j_call: TRBJ2-1

cdr3_nt: TGTGCCACTGTCCTTGGGGGTGGGGAAAAACTGTTTTTT
cdr3_aa: CATVLGGGEKLFF
cdr3_length: 13
clone_size: once
v_call: TRBV28
d_call: .
j_call: TRBJ1-4

cdr3_nt: TGTGCCAGTGGAAGGGACAGGGGGCTTGACGGGGAGCTGTTTTTT
cdr3_aa: CASGRDRGLDGELFF
cdr3_length: 15
clone_size: .
v_call: TRBV19
d_call: TRBD1
j_call: TRBJ2-2

cdr3_nt: TGTGCCAGCAGTGACGGGACAGGGTACATGGTAAGGAATCAGCCCCAGCATTTT
cdr3_aa: CASSDGTGYMVRNQPQHF
cdr3_length: 18
clone_size: once
v_call: TRBV6-4
d_call: TRBD1
j_call: TRBJ1-5

cdr3_nt: TGTGCCAGCAGTTTAGGGGCTGGAAACACCATATATTTT
cdr3_aa: CASSLGAGNTIYF
cdr3_length: 13
clone_size: .
v_call: TRBV27
d_call: .
j_call: TRBJ1-3

cdr3_nt: TGTGCCAGCAGCAAGGACAGAAACACTGAAGCTTTCTTT
cdr3_aa: CASSKDRNTEAFF
cdr3_length: 13
clone_size: .
v_call: TRBV6-6
d_call: .
j_call: TRBJ1-1

cdr3_nt: TGTGCCAGCAGGACGGACAGGAGCTACGAGCAGTACTTC
cdr3_aa: CASRTDRSYEQYF
cdr3_length: 13
clone_size: .
v_call: TRBV6-1
d_call: TRBD1
j_call: TRBJ2-7

cdr3_nt: TGTGCCAGCAGCCATTCGAGCACAGGGCGATACGAGCAGTACTTC
cdr3_aa: CASSHSSTGRYEQYF
cdr3_length: 15
clone_size: .
v_call: TRBV14
d_call: .
j_call: TRBJ2-7

cdr3_nt: TGTGCCAGCAGCCTAAGGTGGCAGGGCCCAGCTTTCTTT
cdr3_aa: CASSLRWQGPAFF
cdr3_length: 13
clone_size: few
v_call: TRBV7-2
d_call: .
j_call: TRBJ1-1

cdr3_nt: TGTGCCAGCAGTTCACAGGCGACAGAGTTAGAGGGCTACACCTTC
cdr3_aa: CASSSQATELEGYTF
cdr3_length: 15
clone_size: few
v_call: TRBV28
d_call: .
j_call: TRBJ1-2

cdr3_nt: TGTGCCAGCAGCTATAGCGGGACAGGGGTCTATGGCTACACCTTC
cdr3_aa: CASSYSGTGVYGYTF
cdr3_length: 15
clone_size: .
v_call: TRBV5-8
d_call: TRBD1
j_call: TRBJ1-2

cdr3_nt: TGTGCCAGCAGCTTACGGGACAGAGGCAATGAGCAGTTCTTC
cdr3_aa: CASSLRDRGNEQFF
cdr3_length: 14
clone_size: .
v_call: TRBV7-2
d_call: TRBD1
j_call: TRBJ2-1

cdr3_nt: TGTGCCAGCAGCGTATATAGCGGGCCCTCCTACAATGAGCAGTTCTTC
cdr3_aa: CASSVYSGPSYNEQFF
cdr3_length: 16
clone_size: .
v_call: TRBV9
d_call: TRBD2
j_call: TRBJ2-1

cdr3_nt: TGTGCCTGGATTGAGGGACAGGGTGACTATGGCTACACCTTC
cdr3_aa: CAWIEGQGDYGYTF
cdr3_length: 14
clone_size: .
v_call: TRBV30
d_call: TRBD1
j_call: TRBJ1-2

cdr3_nt: TGTGCCAGCAGCCAAACAAGATCTGGAAACACCATATATTTT
cdr3_aa: CASSQTRSGNTIYF
cdr3_length: 14
clone_size: .
v_call: TRBV4-2
d_call: .
j_call: TRBJ1-3

cdr3_nt: TGTGCCAGCAGCTTAGACCTGGCCCCGGGAACAGATACGCAGTATTTT
cdr3_aa: CASSLDLAPGTDTQYF
cdr3_length: 16
clone_size: .
v_call: TRBV7-2
d_call: .
j_call: TRBJ2-3

cdr3_nt: TGTGCCAGCAGCTTACGGGTGGGGAAGAGCTATAGCAATCAGCCCCAGCATTTT
cdr3_aa: CASSLRVGKSYSNQPQHF
cdr3_length: 18
clone_size: .
v_call: TRBV7-2
d_call: .
j_call: TRBJ1-5

cdr3_nt: TGTGCCAGCAGCGCCTCAGCGGGAAATCGAATCGGGGAGCTGTTTTTT
cdr3_aa: CASSASAGNRIGELFF
cdr3_length: 16
clone_size: .
v_call: TRBV9
d_call: TRBD2
j_call: TRBJ2-2

cdr3_nt: TGTGCCAGCAGCTCCCGGCCAGACTTGATGAACACTGAAGCTTTCTTT
cdr3_aa: CASSSRPDLMNTEAFF
cdr3_length: 16
clone_size: .
v_call: TRBV5-5
d_call: .
j_call: TRBJ1-1

cdr3_nt: TGTGCCGAGGGCGGAGCCACCAACTCTGGAAACACCATATATTTT
cdr3_aa: CAEGGATNSGNTIYF
cdr3_length: 15
clone_size: .
v_call: TRBV2
d_call: .
j_call: TRBJ1-3

cdr3_nt: TGTGCCAGCAGTGCAAACCGGGACAATCAGCCCCAGCATTTT
cdr3_aa: CASSANRDNQPQHF
cdr3_length: 14
clone_size: .
v_call: TRBV2
d_call: .
j_call: TRBJ1-5

cdr3_nt: TGTGCCAGCAGTTTATGGGGGACTGGGGCCAACGTCCTGACTTTC
cdr3_aa: CASSLWGTGANVLTF
cdr3_length: 15
clone_size: .
v_call: TRBV27
d_call: .
j_call: TRBJ2-6

cdr3_nt: TGTGCCAGTTATAATGACGGCGGGAGGGATACGCAGTATTTT
cdr3_aa: CASYNDGGRDTQYF
cdr3_length: 14
clone_size: .
v_call: TRBV28
d_call: TRBD2
j_call: TRBJ2-3

cdr3_nt: TGTGCCAGCTCACCAGGACAGATGAATGAGCAGTTCTTC
cdr3_aa: CASSPGQMNEQFF
cdr3_length: 13
clone_size: once
v_call: TRBV18
d_call: .
j_call: TRBJ2-1

cdr3_nt: TGTGCCAGCTCACCACGGGCAGGGGGGCATACTGAAGCTTTCTTT
cdr3_aa: CASSPRAGGHTEAFF
cdr3_length: 15
clone_size: .
v_call: TRBV18
d_call: TRBD1
j_call: TRBJ1-1

cdr3_nt: TGTGCCAGCAGCAAGGGCGGAGCTCGCACAGATACGCAGTATTTT
cdr3_aa: CASSKGGARTDTQYF
cdr3_length: 15
clone_size: .
v_call: TRBV21-1
d_call: .
j_call: TRBJ2-3

cdr3_nt: TGTGCCAGTAGGGCGGACAGGGACTCCTACGAGCAGTACTTC
cdr3_aa: CASRADRDSYEQYF
cdr3_length: 14
clone_size: .
v_call: TRBV19
d_call: TRBD1
j_call: TRBJ2-7

cdr3_nt: TGTGCCAGCAGCTTAACCCAGGGGTCTGACACCGGGGAGCTGTTTTTT
cdr3_aa: CASSLTQGSDTGELFF
cdr3_length: 16
clone_size: .
v_call: TRBV7-3
d_call: .
j_call: TRBJ2-2

cdr3_nt: TGTGCCAGCAGAACGGGGAGGAGCTCCTATAATTCACCCCTCCACTTT
cdr3_aa: CASRTGRSSYNSPLHF
cdr3_length: 16
clone_size: .
v_call: TRBV6-6
d_call: .
j_call: TRBJ1-6

cdr3_nt: TGTGCCAGCAGCCAACTAAGTGGTCCCTCTGGAAACACCATATATTTT
cdr3_aa: CASSQLSGPSGNTIYF
cdr3_length: 16
clone_size: few
v_call: TRBV11-2
d_call: .
j_call: TRBJ1-3

cdr3_nt: TGTGCCAGCAGCTTGGAGGGACAGGTCTATAATTCACCCCTCCACTTT
cdr3_aa: CASSLEGQVYNSPLHF
cdr3_length: 16
clone_size: .
v_call: TRBV5-4
d_call: TRBD1
j_call: TRBJ1-6

cdr3_nt: TGTGCCAGCAGTTACAACAGGGCAACTGAAGCTTTCTTT
cdr3_aa: CASSYNRATEAFF
cdr3_length: 13
clone_size: .
v_call: TRBV6-5
d_call: .
j_call: TRBJ1-1

cdr3_nt: TGCGCCAGCAGCCAAGACCGGACATTTAACTATGGCTACACCTTC
cdr3_aa: CASSQDRTFNYGYTF
cdr3_length: 15
clone_size: once
v_call: TRBV4-3
d_call: .
j_call: TRBJ1-2

cdr3_nt: TGTGCCAGCAGCCCACAGGGGAATCCCAAAAACATTCAGTACTTC
cdr3_aa: CASSPQGNPKNIQYF
cdr3_length: 15
clone_size: .
v_call: TRBV7-9
d_call: TRBD1
j_call: TRBJ2-4

cdr3_nt: TGTGCCAGTAGTCCTTGGACAGGGGGCTCGTCCTACGAGCAGTACTTC
cdr3_aa: CASSPWTGGSSYEQYF
cdr3_length: 16
clone_size: .
v_call: TRBV19
d_call: TRBD1
j_call: TRBJ2-7

cdr3_nt: TGTGCCAGCAGCCGGGGACAGGGGGCGATCGGGGAGCTGTTTTTT
cdr3_aa: CASSRGQGAIGELFF
cdr3_length: 15
clone_size: .
v_call: TRBV7-8
d_call: TRBD1
j_call: TRBJ2-2

cdr3_nt: TGTGCCAGCAGCCCCCCTAAACTAGATACGCAGTATTTT
cdr3_aa: CASSPPKLDTQYF
cdr3_length: 13
clone_size: .
v_call: TRBV7-8
d_call: .
j_call: TRBJ2-3

cdr3_nt: TGTGCCAGCAGCGCAGGACAGGTTAACTACGAGCAGTACTTC
cdr3_aa: CASSAGQVNYEQYF
cdr3_length: 14
clone_size: once
v_call: TRBV9
d_call: TRBD1
j_call: TRBJ2-7

cdr3_nt: TGTGCCACGGCACCGCCCGGGGCAACTAATGAAAAACTGTTTTTT
cdr3_aa: CATAPPGATNEKLFF
cdr3_length: 15
clone_size: .
v_call: TRBV6-5
d_call: .
j_call: TRBJ1-4

cdr3_nt: TGTGCCAGCAGTGCAACCCCCCCCGGGGCCCATAGCAATCAGCCCCAGCATTTT
cdr3_aa: CASSATPPGAHSNQPQHF
cdr3_length: 18
clone_size: .
v_call: TRBV27
d_call: .
j_call: TRBJ1-5

cdr3_nt: TGTGCCAGCAGCCAAGGGACGTTCGGAAACACCATATATTTT
cdr3_aa: CASSQGTFGNTIYF
cdr3_length: 14
clone_size: .
v_call: TRBV3-1/TRBV3-2
d_call: .
j_call: TRBJ1-3